The clone carrying this T cell receptor (beta chain) was detected once. V shed 1 base and J shed 2 bases, with 3 bases lying between them. Looked up from germline, CDR1 is SGHNT and CDR2 is YYREEE (reference sequence). This CDR3 comprises 13 residues. The genomic DNA of each subset was split evenly across several immunoSEQ plates. The protocol was immunoSEQ multiplex PCR, while the TCRdb copy is restricted to in-frame clones and leaves out a portion. The sample has about 500,000 clones; roughly three quarters are singletons. This sample was taken from a study of shared clonotypes between healthy human individuals.

The specimen was PBMCs. The clonotype originates from a woman in her 40s in good health. Some clones in this sample may be carry-over from other donors' samples. This chain joins TRBV5-4 and TRBJ2-2; no reliable D call. The CDR3 reads CASSLPNTGELFF. CDR3 DNA sequence: TGTGCCAGCAGCTTGCCTAACACCGGGGAGCTGTTTTTT. Together with reference TRBV5-4 and TRBJ2-2, the CDR3 gives the full variable domain: ETGVTQSPTHLIKTRGQQVTLRCSSQSGHNTVSWYQQALGQGPQFIFQYYREEENGRGNFPPRFSGLQFPNYSSELNVNALELDDSALYLCASSLPNTGELFFGEGSRLTVL.